Listed below are T cell receptor beta chains from one sample, sequenced in a study of PD-1 blockade in mismatch repair-deficient tumors. The repertoire was sequenced with immunoSEQ multiplex PCR; TCRdb's copy has only in-frame clones and lacks some. This table has fewer than 100,000 clones, about 85% appearing once. The material sequenced was peripheral blood, taken 12 weeks after starting pembrolizumab. The receptors were gathered from an adult with mismatch repair-deficient cancer. Both conserved end residues are part of each CDR3.

j_call	v_call	cdr3_aa
TRBJ1-5	TRBV11-2	CASSLLNQPQHF
TRBJ2-7	TRBV5-1	CASRPGTGLHEQYF
TRBJ1-2	TRBV6-1	CASSEAVYGYTF
TRBJ1-1	TRBV2	CASSAQGKANTEAFF
TRBJ2-5	TRBV7-3	CASSKGAGETQYF
TRBJ1-1	TRBV12-5	CASGPQRGPSGEAFF
TRBJ2-5	TRBV7-9	CASSLGQGYRETQYF
TRBJ2-3	TRBV7-6	CASSHRDSRDTQYF
TRBJ2-5	TRBV11-2	CASSPSRQGGVETQYF
TRBJ1-2	TRBV11-1	CASRGERTNYGYTF
TRBJ1-5	TRBV6-1	CASSLDRNQPQHF
TRBJ1-1	TRBV19	CASSTQVRTEAFF
TRBJ2-5	TRBV25-1	CASSEFEGLAGQETQYF
TRBJ2-7	TRBV18	CASSQTGYEQYF
TRBJ2-1	TRBV19	CASSIPMATSSYNEQFF
TRBJ2-1	TRBV5-1	CASSPGVAGVSSYNEQFF
TRBJ1-2	TRBV19	CASRQTGGIGGYTF
TRBJ2-1	TRBV30	CACIRDPGSVNEQFF
TRBJ2-5	TRBV7-8	CASSIKETQYF
TRBJ1-3	TRBV25-1	CASSEPGNTIYF
TRBJ1-1	TRBV18	CASSPDRAGNTEAFF
TRBJ1-2	TRBV29-1	CSVNLQGVDGYTF
TRBJ2-7	TRBV7-9	CASSLVGTSGRAFYEQYF
TRBJ1-3	TRBV6-1	CASSEAFHSGNTIYF
TRBJ1-5	TRBV9	CASSVRPENQPQHF
TRBJ2-2	TRBV27	CASSFQGANTGELFF
TRBJ2-3	TRBV7-9	CASSNPDTQYF
TRBJ2-1	TRBV6-6	CASIGRTSRYNEQFF
TRBJ1-2	TRBV7-2	CASSLGGTGTNYGYTF
TRBJ2-3	TRBV15	CATSRDRGGPTSDTQYF
TRBJ2-1	TRBV30	CAWSGGGGLNEQFF
TRBJ1-1	TRBV30	CACERNTEAFF
TRBJ2-7	TRBV11-1	CASSLGPPGLGYEQYF
TRBJ2-3	TRBV6-1	CASRETGFTDTQYF
TRBJ2-7	TRBV5-4	CASSLKGADEQYF